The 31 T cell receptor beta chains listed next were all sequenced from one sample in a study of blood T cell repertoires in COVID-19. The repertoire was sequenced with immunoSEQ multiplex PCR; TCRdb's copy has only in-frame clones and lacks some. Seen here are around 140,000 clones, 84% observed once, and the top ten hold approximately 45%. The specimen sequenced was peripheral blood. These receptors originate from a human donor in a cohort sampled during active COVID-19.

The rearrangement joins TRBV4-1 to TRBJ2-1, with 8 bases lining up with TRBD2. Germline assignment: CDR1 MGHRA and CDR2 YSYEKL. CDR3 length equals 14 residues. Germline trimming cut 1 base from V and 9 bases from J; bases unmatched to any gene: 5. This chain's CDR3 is CASSQAGGISEQFF. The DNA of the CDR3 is TGCGCCAGCAGCCAAGCGGGAGGGATAAGTGAGCAGTTCTTC.

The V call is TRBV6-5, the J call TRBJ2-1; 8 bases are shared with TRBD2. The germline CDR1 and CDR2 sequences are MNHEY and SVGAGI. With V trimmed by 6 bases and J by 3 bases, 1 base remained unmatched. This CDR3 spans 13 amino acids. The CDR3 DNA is TGTGCCAGCAGACTAGCGGTCTACAATGAGCAGTTCTTC. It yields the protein CASRLAVYNEQFF.

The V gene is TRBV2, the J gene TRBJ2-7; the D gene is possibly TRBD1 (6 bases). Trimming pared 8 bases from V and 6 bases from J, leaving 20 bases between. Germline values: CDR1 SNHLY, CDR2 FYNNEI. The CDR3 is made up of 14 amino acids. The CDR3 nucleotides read TGTGCCAGCGGGGAGAAGCACAGGGATAGCGAGCAGTACTTC. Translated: CASGEKHRDSEQYF.

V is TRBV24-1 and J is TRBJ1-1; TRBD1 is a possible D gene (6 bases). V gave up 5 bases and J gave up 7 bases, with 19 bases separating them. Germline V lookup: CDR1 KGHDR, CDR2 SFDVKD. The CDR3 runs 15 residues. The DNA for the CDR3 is TGTGCCACCAGTGTGCAGGGGAACCAGTTCCGTGAAGCTTTCTTT. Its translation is CATSVQGNQFREAFF.

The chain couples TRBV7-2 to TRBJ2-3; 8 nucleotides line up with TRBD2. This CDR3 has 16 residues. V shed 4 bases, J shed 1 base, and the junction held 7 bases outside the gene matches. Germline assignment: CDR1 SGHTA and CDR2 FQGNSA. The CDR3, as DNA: TGTGCCAGCAGCTGGGGGCCGGGAGGGGGCACAGATACGCAGTATTTT. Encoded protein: CASSWGPGGGTDTQYF.

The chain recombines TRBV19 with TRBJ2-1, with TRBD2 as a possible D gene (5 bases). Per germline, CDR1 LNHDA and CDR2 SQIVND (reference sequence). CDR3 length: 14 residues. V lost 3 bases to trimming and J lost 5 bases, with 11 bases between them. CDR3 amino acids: CASSIVGVNNEQFF. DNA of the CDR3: TGTGCCAGTAGTATTGTGGGAGTTAACAATGAGCAGTTCTTC. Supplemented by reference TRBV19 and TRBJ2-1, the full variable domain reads DGGITQSPKYLFRKEGQNVTLSCEQNLNHDAMYWYRQDPGQGLRLIYYSQIVNDFQKGDIAEGYSVSREKKESFPLTVTSAQKNPTAFYLCASSIVGVNNEQFFGPGTRLTVL.

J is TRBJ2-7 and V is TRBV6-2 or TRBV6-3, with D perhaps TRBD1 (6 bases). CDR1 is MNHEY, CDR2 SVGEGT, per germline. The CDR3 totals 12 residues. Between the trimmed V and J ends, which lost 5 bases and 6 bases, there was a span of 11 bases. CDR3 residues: CASSRDNLEQYV. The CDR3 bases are TGTGCCAGCAGTCGGGACAACCTCGAGCAGTACGTC.

Here the CDR3 DNA reads TGTGCCAGCAGTGATGGCAGGGGAATCGGAAACACCATATATTTT. This sequence encodes CASSDGRGIGNTIYF. The gene calls are TRBV6-1 and TRBJ1-3, with D perhaps TRBD1 (6 bases). CDR3 length equals 15 residues. Germline-derived CDR1 and CDR2 are MNHNS and SASEGT. V was shortened by 3 bases and J by 4 bases, with 13 bases between the two germline ends.

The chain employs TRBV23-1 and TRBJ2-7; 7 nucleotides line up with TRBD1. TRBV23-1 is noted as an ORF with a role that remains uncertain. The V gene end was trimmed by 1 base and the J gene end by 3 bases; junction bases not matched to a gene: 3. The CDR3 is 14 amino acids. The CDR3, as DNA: TGCGCCAGCAGTCAATACAACAGGGGCTACGAGCAGTACTTC. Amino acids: CASSQYNRGYEQYF.

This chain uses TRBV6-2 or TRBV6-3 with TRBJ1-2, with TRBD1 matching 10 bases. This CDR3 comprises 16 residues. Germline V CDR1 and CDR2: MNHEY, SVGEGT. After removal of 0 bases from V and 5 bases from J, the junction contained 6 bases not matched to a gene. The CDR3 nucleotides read TGTGCCAGCAGTTACTCGTTCGGGACAGGGGTTTATGGCTACACCTTC. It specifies CASSYSFGTGVYGYTF.

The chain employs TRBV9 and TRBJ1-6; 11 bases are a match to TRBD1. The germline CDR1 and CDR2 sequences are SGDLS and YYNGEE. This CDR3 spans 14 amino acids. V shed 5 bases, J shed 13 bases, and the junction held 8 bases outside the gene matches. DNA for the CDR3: TGTGCCAGCAGTCCGGGACAGGGGGTAGGGCCCCTCCACTTT. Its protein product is CASSPGQGVGPLHF.

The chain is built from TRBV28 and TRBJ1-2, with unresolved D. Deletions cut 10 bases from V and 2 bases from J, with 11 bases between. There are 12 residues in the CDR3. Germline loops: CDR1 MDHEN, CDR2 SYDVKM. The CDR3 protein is CATPGGNYGYTF. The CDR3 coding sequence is TGTGCCACCCCCGGAGGGAACTATGGCTACACCTTC.

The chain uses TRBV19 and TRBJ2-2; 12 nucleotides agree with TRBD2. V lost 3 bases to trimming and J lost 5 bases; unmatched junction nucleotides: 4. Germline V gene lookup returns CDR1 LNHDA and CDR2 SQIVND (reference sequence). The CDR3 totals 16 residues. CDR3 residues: CASSMSSGRGTGELFF. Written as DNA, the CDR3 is TGTGCCAGTAGTATGTCTAGCGGGAGGGGTACCGGGGAGCTGTTTTTT.

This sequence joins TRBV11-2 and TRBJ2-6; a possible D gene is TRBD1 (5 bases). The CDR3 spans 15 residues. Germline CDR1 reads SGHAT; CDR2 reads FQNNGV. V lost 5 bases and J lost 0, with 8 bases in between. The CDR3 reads CASSRQSSGANVLTF. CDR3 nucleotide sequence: TGTGCCAGCAGCCGACAGAGCTCTGGGGCCAACGTCCTGACTTTC.

The chain's CDR3 is CASSGLAGAQETQYF. For the CDR3, the DNA is TGTGCCAGCAGTGGACTAGCGGGGGCACAAGAGACCCAGTACTTC. The V and J genes are TRBV2 and TRBJ2-5, with TRBD2 matching over 12 bases. This CDR3 region has 15 residues. V lost 4 bases to trimming and J lost 2 bases; unmatched junction nucleotides: 2. Germline V lookup: CDR1 SNHLY, CDR2 FYNNEI.

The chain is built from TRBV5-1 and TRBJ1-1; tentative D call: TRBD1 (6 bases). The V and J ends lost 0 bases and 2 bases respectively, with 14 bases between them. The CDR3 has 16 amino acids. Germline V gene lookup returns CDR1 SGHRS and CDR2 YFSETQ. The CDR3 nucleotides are TGCGCCAGCAGCTTGGCTACAGGGATTTTAAACACTGAAGCTTTCTTT. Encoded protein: CASSLATGILNTEAFF.

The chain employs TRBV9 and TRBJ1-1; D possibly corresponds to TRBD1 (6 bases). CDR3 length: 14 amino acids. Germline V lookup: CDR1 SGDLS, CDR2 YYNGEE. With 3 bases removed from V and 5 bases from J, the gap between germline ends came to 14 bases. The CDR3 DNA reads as TGTGCCAGCAGCGACACACCCCAGGGGACTGAAGCTTTCTTT. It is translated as CASSDTPQGTEAFF. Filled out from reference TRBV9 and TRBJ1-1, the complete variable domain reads DSGVTQTPKHLITATGQRVTLRCSPRSGDLSVYWYQQSLDQGLQFLIQYYNGEERAKGNILERFSAQQFPDLHSELNLSSLELGDSALYFCASSDTPQGTEAFFGQGTRLTVV.

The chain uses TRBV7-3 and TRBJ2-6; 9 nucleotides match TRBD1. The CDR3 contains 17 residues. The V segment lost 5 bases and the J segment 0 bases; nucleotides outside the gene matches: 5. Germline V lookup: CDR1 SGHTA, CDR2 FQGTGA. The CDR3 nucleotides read TGTGCCAGCAGCCGACCGGGACAGGGCTCTGGGGCCAACGTCCTGACTTTC. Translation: CASSRPGQGSGANVLTF.

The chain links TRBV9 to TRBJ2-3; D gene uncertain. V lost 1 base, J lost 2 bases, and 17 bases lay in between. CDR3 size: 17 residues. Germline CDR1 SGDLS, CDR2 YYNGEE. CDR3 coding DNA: TGTGCCAGCAGCGTACTCGGGTCGAGGCTACCCACAGATACGCAGTATTTT. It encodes CASSVLGSRLPTDTQYF.

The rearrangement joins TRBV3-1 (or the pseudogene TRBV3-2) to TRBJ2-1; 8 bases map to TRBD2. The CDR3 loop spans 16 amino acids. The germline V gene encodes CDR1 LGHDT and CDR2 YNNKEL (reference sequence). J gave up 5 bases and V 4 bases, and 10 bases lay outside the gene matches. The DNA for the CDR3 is TGTGCCAGCAGCCTCGGGAGTACTAGCGGCGACAATGAGCAGTTCTTC. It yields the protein CASSLGSTSGDNEQFF.

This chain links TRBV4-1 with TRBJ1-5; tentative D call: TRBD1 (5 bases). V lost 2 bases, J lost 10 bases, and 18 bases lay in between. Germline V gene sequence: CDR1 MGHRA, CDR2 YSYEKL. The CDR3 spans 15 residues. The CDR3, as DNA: TGCGCCAGCAGCCAATTAGACAGAGAGAGTCAACCCCAGCATTTT. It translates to CASSQLDRESQPQHF.

Here the CDR3 DNA reads TGTGCCAGCTCCCCGGGGGGCTTTAGCAATCAGCCCCAGCATTTT. This translates into CASSPGGFSNQPQHF. The chain combines TRBV6-6 with TRBJ1-5, with a possible D match to TRBD1 (6 bases). Germline CDR1 is MNHNY and CDR2 is SVGAGI (reference sequence). Between the trimmed V and J ends, which lost 8 bases and 0 bases, there was a span of 14 bases. The CDR3 contains 15 residues.

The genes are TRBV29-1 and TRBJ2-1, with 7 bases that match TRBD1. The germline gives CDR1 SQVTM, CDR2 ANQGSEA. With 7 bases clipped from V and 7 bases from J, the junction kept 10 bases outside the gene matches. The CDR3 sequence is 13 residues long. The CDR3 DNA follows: TGCAGCGCCGACAGGACAGGTAATAATGAGCAGTTCTTC. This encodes CSADRTGNNEQFF.

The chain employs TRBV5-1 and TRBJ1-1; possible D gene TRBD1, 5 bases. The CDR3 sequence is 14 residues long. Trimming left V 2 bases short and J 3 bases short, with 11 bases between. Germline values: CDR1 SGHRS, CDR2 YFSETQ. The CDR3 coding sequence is TGCGCCAGCAGCTTCTCAGACAGCTACACTGAAGCTTTCTTT. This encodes CASSFSDSYTEAFF.

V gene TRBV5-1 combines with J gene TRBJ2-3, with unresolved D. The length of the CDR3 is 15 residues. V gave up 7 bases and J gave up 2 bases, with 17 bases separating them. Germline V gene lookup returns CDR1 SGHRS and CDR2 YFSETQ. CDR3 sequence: CASARSAPNTDTQYF. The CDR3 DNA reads TGCGCCAGCGCCCGGAGCGCTCCTAACACAGATACGCAGTATTTT. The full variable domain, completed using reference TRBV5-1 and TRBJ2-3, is KAGVTQTPRYLIKTRGQQVTLSCSPISGHRSVSWYQQTPGQGLQFLFEYFSETQRNKGNFPGRFSGRQFSNSRSEMNVSTLELGDSALYLCASARSAPNTDTQYFGPGTRLTVL.

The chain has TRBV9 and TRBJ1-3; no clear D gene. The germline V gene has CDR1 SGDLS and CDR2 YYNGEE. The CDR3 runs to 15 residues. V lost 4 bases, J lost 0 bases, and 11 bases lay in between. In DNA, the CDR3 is TGTGCCAGCAGCCTCACAGCCTACTCTGGAAACACCATATATTTT. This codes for CASSLTAYSGNTIYF. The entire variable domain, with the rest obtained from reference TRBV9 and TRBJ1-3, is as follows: DSGVTQTPKHLITATGQRVTLRCSPRSGDLSVYWYQQSLDQGLQFLIQYYNGEERAKGNILERFSAQQFPDLHSELNLSSLELGDSALYFCASSLTAYSGNTIYFGEGSWLTVV.

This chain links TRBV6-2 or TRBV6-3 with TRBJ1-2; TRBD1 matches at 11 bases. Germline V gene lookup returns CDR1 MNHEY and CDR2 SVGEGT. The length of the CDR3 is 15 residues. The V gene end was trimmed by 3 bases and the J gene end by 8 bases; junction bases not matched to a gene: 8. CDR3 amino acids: CASSYYRDRGDGYTF. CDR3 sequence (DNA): TGTGCCAGCAGTTATTACCGGGACAGGGGGGACGGCTACACCTTC.

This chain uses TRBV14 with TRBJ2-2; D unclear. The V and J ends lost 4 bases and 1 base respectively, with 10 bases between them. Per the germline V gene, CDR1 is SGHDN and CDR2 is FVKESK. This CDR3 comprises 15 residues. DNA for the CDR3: TGTGCCAGCAGCCCCATAAACAGGAACACCGGGGAGCTGTTTTTT. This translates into CASSPINRNTGELFF.

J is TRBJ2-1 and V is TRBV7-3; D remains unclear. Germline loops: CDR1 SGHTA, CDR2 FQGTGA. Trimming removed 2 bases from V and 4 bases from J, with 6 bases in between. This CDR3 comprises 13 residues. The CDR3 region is CASSLFGYNEQFF. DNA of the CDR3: TGTGCCAGCAGCTTATTCGGTTACAATGAGCAGTTCTTC.

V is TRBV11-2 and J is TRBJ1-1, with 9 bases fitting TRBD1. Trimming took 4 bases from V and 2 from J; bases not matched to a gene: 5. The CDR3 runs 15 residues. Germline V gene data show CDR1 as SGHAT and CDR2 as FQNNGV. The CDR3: CASSSWGQGNTEAFF. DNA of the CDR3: TGTGCCAGCAGCTCTTGGGGACAGGGAAACACTGAAGCTTTCTTT.

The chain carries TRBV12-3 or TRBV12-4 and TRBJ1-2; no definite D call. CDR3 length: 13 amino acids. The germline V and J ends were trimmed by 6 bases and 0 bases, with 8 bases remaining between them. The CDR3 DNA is TGTGCCAGCAGGGCGACACCTAACTATGGCTACACCTTC. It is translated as CASRATPNYGYTF.